The 13 T cell receptor beta chains presented below share a single source sample, sequenced in a study of OX40 agonist ivuxolimab in advanced cancers. The data were produced by immunoSEQ multiplex PCR, yet TCRdb's version contains in-frame clones alone and is incomplete. The repertoire holds around 30,000 clones, with roughly 91% as singletons. The sample consisted of CD4+ or CD8+ T cells sorted from blood, taken in a trial of the OX40 agonist ivuxolimab. All receptors come from an adult with an advanced solid tumor such as melanoma, head and neck, liver or kidney cancer.

This chain links TRBV19 with TRBJ1-1; 7 bases fit TRBD1. Trimming removed 5 bases from V and 5 bases from J; junction bases left unmatched: 17. In germline, CDR1 is LNHDA, CDR2 SQIVND (reference sequence). This CDR3 contains 17 residues. This CDR3 reads CASSSEIGQVESTEAFF. The CDR3, as DNA: TGTGCCAGTAGTTCCGAAATCGGACAGGTAGAATCTACTGAAGCTTTCTTT.

CDR3 DNA sequence: TGTGCCAGTAGTATAGGGAGCGGGGGGACATACAATGAGCAGTTCTTC. This codes for CASSIGSGGTYNEQFF. The chain is built from TRBV19 and TRBJ2-1; TRBD2 agrees at 9 bases. From germline, CDR1 is LNHDA and CDR2 SQIVND (reference sequence). The V gene end was trimmed by 1 base and the J gene end by 4 bases; junction bases not matched to a gene: 5. This CDR3 region has 16 residues.

This chain joins TRBV6-4 and TRBJ2-7, with TRBD1 matching 9 bases. CDR1 is MRHNA and CDR2 is SNTAGT in the germline V gene. There are 16 residues in the CDR3. V was pared by 6 bases and J by 1 base, with 10 bases of the junction left unmatched. DNA of the CDR3: TGTGCCAGCAGACTCAACTCCGGGACAGGGTCCTACGAGCAGTACTTC. Its protein is CASRLNSGTGSYEQYF.

The gene calls are TRBV7-3 and TRBJ2-7; D unclear. Germline V gene sequence: CDR1 SGHTA, CDR2 FQGTGA. V lost 5 bases and J 6 bases, leaving 14 bases between the germline ends. CDR3 length: 13 residues. In DNA form, the CDR3 reads TGTGCCAGCAGCGAGGTCCTTGGTGGCGAGCAGTACTTC. It specifies CASSEVLGGEQYF. Variable domain in full (rest from reference TRBV7-3 and TRBJ2-7): GAGVSQTPSNKVTEKGKYVELRCDPISGHTALYWYRQSLGQGPEFLIYFQGTGAADDSGLPNDRFFAVRPEGSVSTLKIQRTERGDSAVYLCASSEVLGGEQYFGPGTRLTVT.

Here the CDR3 reads CASSPRTSLNTGELFF. CDR3 sequence (DNA): TGTGCCAGCAGCCCTCGGACTAGCCTGAACACCGGGGAGCTGTTTTTT. The chain uses TRBV7-8 and TRBJ2-2; 8 nucleotides match TRBD2. CDR3 length equals 16 residues. The germline gives CDR1 SGHVS, CDR2 FQNEAQ. The J segment lost 1 base and the V segment lost 5 bases, leaving 6 bases of the junction unmatched.

Only one count was recorded for this clone. This chain connects TRBV19 to TRBJ1-1; possible D gene TRBD1, 5 bases. CDR3 length: 14 amino acids. Germline values: CDR1 LNHDA, CDR2 SQIVND (reference sequence). Trimming left V 5 bases short and J 4 bases short, with 14 bases between. DNA of the CDR3: TGTGCCAGTAGTCTAAGAGGGGCCGCCACTGAAGCTTTCTTT. It is translated as CASSLRGAATEAFF.

In DNA, the CDR3 is TGTGCCTGGAGTGTAGGACGGGTTCGGAACACTGAAGCTTTCTTT. It encodes CAWSVGRVRNTEAFF. The chain recombines TRBV30 with TRBJ1-1; D not certain. Germline-derived CDR1 and CDR2 are GTSNPN and SVGIG (reference sequence). Trimming took off 0 bases at V and 1 base at J, with 12 bases between the two ends. The CDR3 loop spans 15 amino acids.

The chain uses TRBV7-2 and TRBJ1-2; 7 bases line up with TRBD1. Per the germline V gene, CDR1 is SGHTA and CDR2 is FQGNSA. The V gene end was trimmed by 0 bases and the J gene end by 4 bases; junction bases not matched to a gene: 11. There are 17 residues in the CDR3. The CDR3 protein is CASSLASGSGDSYGYTF. The CDR3 bases are TGTGCCAGCAGCTTAGCGAGCGGTTCGGGGGACAGCTATGGCTACACCTTC. The full variable domain, its missing parts supplied by reference TRBV7-2 and TRBJ1-2, is GAGVSQSPSNKVTEKGKDVELRCDPISGHTALYWYRQSLGQGLEFLIYFQGNSAPDKSGLPSDRFSAERTGGSVSTLTIQRTQQEDSAVYLCASSLASGSGDSYGYTFGSGTRLTVV.

In this sample, this clone turned up a few times. V usage is TRBV5-4 and J usage is TRBJ1-2, with a weak D call TRBD1 (6 bases). The CDR3 covers 15 residues. Trimming removed 3 bases from V and 2 bases from J, with 14 bases in between. In germline, CDR1 is SGHNT, CDR2 YYREEE (reference sequence). The CDR3 DNA is TGTGCCAGCAGCTCGTCTGAGACAGGAAACTATGGCTACACCTTC. Its protein product is CASSSSETGNYGYTF.

This clone was counted a few times. This chain uses TRBV28 with TRBJ1-1, with D maybe TRBD1 (6 bases). The CDR3 is 13 amino acids. CDR1 and CDR2 from the germline V gene are MDHEN and SYDVKM. V lost 4 bases, J lost 1 base, and 7 bases lay in between. CDR3 sequence (DNA): TGTGCCAGCAGTTCGGACAGGAACACTGAAGCTTTCTTT. This codes for CASSSDRNTEAFF.

The chain combines TRBV6-1 with TRBJ1-2; D is unresolved. Germline assignment: CDR1 MNHNS and CDR2 SASEGT. This CDR3 region has 12 residues. Trimming took off 4 bases at V and 4 bases at J, with 7 bases between the two ends. DNA of the CDR3: TGTGCCAGCAGTGCTACGAGCTATGGCTACACCTTC. Translation gives CASSATSYGYTF.

The rearrangement uses TRBV5-1 and TRBJ1-2; 11 bases align to TRBD1. The V segment lost 0 bases and the J segment 7 bases; nucleotides outside the gene matches: 8. Germline V gene data show CDR1 as SGHRS and CDR2 as YFSETQ. CDR3 length: 16 residues. CDR3 in amino acids: CASSLGTGGAAAGYTF. The CDR3 nucleotides are TGCGCCAGCAGCTTGGGGACAGGGGGCGCGGCGGCTGGCTACACCTTC.

The rearrangement joins TRBV2 to TRBJ2-1; 7 bases are shared with TRBD2. The CDR3 has 15 amino acids. Germline V gene lookup returns CDR1 SNHLY and CDR2 FYNNEI. V trimming: 3 bases; J trimming: 8 bases; junction bases outside the gene matches: 10. CDR3 loop: CASSEDSGGSYEQFF. The CDR3 DNA reads TGTGCCAGCAGTGAGGATTCCGGCGGGAGCTATGAGCAGTTCTTC.